A single T cell receptor beta chain is shown here with its context. Its antigen is currently unknown. This entry comes from a study of cytomegalovirus exposure and HLA in healthy donors. Broader study findings: Segments of the TCR beta V type were, in most cases, productive about 87% or about 30% of the time in an earlier analysis. The CMV antigen specificity of a few CMV-associated chains was confirmed through in vitro analysis. The HLA-A and HLA-B alleles of most subjects were reportedly predicted accurately from TCR beta sequences.

Germline CDR1 MDHEN, CDR2 SYDVKM. V was pared by 3 bases and J by 4 bases, with 15 bases between. The CDR3 is 15 residues long. The PCR contained 60 Vbeta and 13 Jbeta primers. Only in-frame clones appear in the TCRdb table, and some are missing; sequencing was by immunoSEQ multiplex PCR. The sample lists 110,000 to 150,000 clones; around 80% were seen once. These donors counted as nominally healthy when sampled, but unrecorded immune exposures were likely. V is TRBV28 and J is TRBJ1-2, with unresolved D. This sequence originates from a boy aged 2 to 10 in good health and CMV-seronegative. The source material was PBMCs. The CDR3 sequence is CASSFSRGLPYGYTF. The CDR3 nucleotides read TGTGCCAGCAGTTTCAGTCGAGGGTTACCCTATGGCTACACCTTC.